One sample yielded the 19 T cell receptor beta chains listed below, sequenced in a study of T-cell memory formation after mild COVID-19. TCRdb independently ran MiXCR on the 5' RACE reads; one entry per CDR3 protein. The table lists about 49,000 distinct CDR3 sequences, around a quarter of them singletons. Sequencing was done on a sample of PBMCs or a T cell subset sorted from them (not recorded which). Receptor source: a man in his late teens or twenties who had mild COVID-19 (a few samples of this study predate the infection). Cell type and time point are not known.

The chain recombines TRBV7-9 with TRBJ2-5; D uncertain. This CDR3 contains 14 residues. The germline V gene encodes CDR1 SEHNR and CDR2 FQNEAQ (reference sequence). V gave up 5 bases and J gave up 0 bases, with 10 bases separating them. The CDR3 reads CASSHLGDQETQYF. The CDR3 DNA follows: TGTGCCAGCAGCCACTTGGGTGACCAAGAGACCCAGTACTTC.

There are a few counts of this clonotype. This chain joins TRBV5-1 and TRBJ2-3; TRBD2 aligns across 12 bases. V was clipped by 0 bases and J by 4 bases; unmatched bases: 3. CDR3 size: 16 residues. Germline lookup yields CDR1 SGHRS and CDR2 YFSETQ. CDR3 residues: CASSLGLAGGPDTQYF. The CDR3, as DNA: TGCGCCAGCAGCTTGGGCCTAGCGGGGGGGCCAGATACGCAGTATTTT.

The genes are TRBV7-9 and TRBJ2-7; TRBD1 agrees at 7 bases. Looked up from germline, CDR1 is SEHNR and CDR2 is FQNEAQ (reference sequence). The CDR3 consists of 14 residues. The ends lost 5 bases at V and 0 bases at J; junction bases unmatched: 4. CDR3 loop: CASSPTGLSYEQYF. Written as DNA, the CDR3 is TGTGCCAGCAGCCCGACAGGGCTCTCCTACGAGCAGTACTTC. Complete variable domain (other parts from reference TRBV7-9 and TRBJ2-7): DTGVSQNPRHKITKRGQNVTFRCDPISEHNRLYWYRQTLGQGPEFLTYFQNEAQLEKSRLLSDRFSAERPKGSFSTLEIQRTEQGDSAMYLCASSPTGLSYEQYFGPGTRLTVT.

The CDR3, as DNA: TGTGCCAGCAGTTTAGGTATAGGGGCTGGGGCCAACGTCCTGACTTTC. As protein: CASSLGIGAGANVLTF. The V and J genes are TRBV12-3 or TRBV12-4 and TRBJ2-6; a weak D match, TRBD1 (5 bases). The CDR3 is 16 residues long. With 1 base removed from V and 2 bases from J, the gap between germline ends came to 9 bases.

This clonotype was counted between two and nine times. V usage is TRBV6-6 and J usage is TRBJ2-7, with unresolved D. Deletions cut 4 bases from V and 6 bases from J, with 10 bases between. The germline gives CDR1 MNHNY, CDR2 SVGAGI (reference sequence). CDR3 length: 12 amino acids. The CDR3 loop reads CASSWPKGEQYF. CDR3 coding DNA: TGTGCCAGCAGTTGGCCGAAGGGCGAGCAGTACTTC.

The gene calls are TRBV28 and TRBJ2-7; the D is unclear. Trimming shortened V by 2 bases and J by 1 base, and 3 bases separated the two germline ends. This CDR3 is 12 amino acids long. Germline-derived CDR1 and CDR2 are MDHEN and SYDVKM. CDR3 residues: CASSLRSYEQYF. The CDR3 nucleotides are TGTGCCAGCAGTTTAAGGTCCTACGAGCAGTACTTC.

The sample holds a few counts of this clonotype. This chain links TRBV10-3 with TRBJ1-3; weak D call: TRBD1 (5 bases). This CDR3 is 15 amino acids long. Germline V gene lookup returns CDR1 ENHRY and CDR2 SYGVKD. Deletions cut 3 bases from V and 5 bases from J, with 14 bases between. The CDR3 loop reads CAISDWTNDRNTIYF. DNA for the CDR3: TGTGCCATCAGTGATTGGACAAATGATAGAAACACCATATATTTT.

The chain is built from TRBV24-1 and TRBJ2-3; D unresolved. The CDR3 loop spans 12 amino acids. CDR1 and CDR2 (germline): KGHDR, SFDVKD. V lost 3 bases and J 7 bases, leaving 7 bases between the germline ends. The CDR3: CATSDLHNTQYF. CDR3 in DNA: TGTGCCACCAGTGATCTCCACAATACGCAGTATTTT.

This chain uses TRBV6-2 or TRBV6-3 with TRBJ2-7; possibly TRBD2 for D (5 bases). CDR1 is MNHEY, CDR2 SVGEGT, per germline. V was clipped by 3 bases and J by 6 bases, with 15 bases between them. The CDR3 has 14 amino acids. For the CDR3, the DNA is TGTGCCAGCAGTTATACCACGGTTCGGGGCGAGCAGTACTTC. It is translated as CASSYTTVRGEQYF.

This sequence joins TRBV20-1 and TRBJ1-4, with no clear D. The length of the CDR3 is 12 residues. Germline V gives CDR1 DFQATT, CDR2 SNEGSKA (reference sequence). V gave up 3 bases and J gave up 8 bases, with 10 bases separating them. In DNA form, the CDR3 reads TGCAGTGCTAGGTCGCCGGTAGAAAAACTGTTTTTT. Protein product: CSARSPVEKLFF.

This chain uses TRBV12-3 or TRBV12-4 with TRBJ2-2; 7 nucleotides match TRBD1. The CDR3 is 15 residues long. Trimming took 3 bases from V and 1 from J; bases not matched to a gene: 2. The CDR3 here is CASSFRQGNTGELFF. Here the CDR3 DNA reads TGTGCCAGCAGTTTTCGACAGGGGAACACCGGGGAGCTGTTTTTT.

The chain joins TRBV12-3 or TRBV12-4 to TRBJ1-5, with D tentatively TRBD1 (5 bases). V shed 5 bases and J shed 7 bases, with 18 bases lying between them. The CDR3 is 15 amino acids. CDR3 residues: CASSPWGGGGQPQHF. The CDR3 DNA is TGTGCCAGCAGTCCCTGGGGGGGTGGCGGCCAGCCCCAGCATTTT.

This clonotype was seen ten or more times. V usage is TRBV19 and J usage is TRBJ2-1; D might be TRBD1 (6 bases). Germline lookup yields CDR1 LNHDA and CDR2 SQIVND (reference sequence). The CDR3 length is 13 residues. V lost 5 bases, J lost 12 bases, and 17 bases lay in between. This chain's CDR3 is CASSVGTLLTQFF. CDR3 DNA: TGTGCCAGTAGTGTCGGGACACTACTTACGCAGTTCTTC.

This clonotype was observed a handful of times. The rearrangement uses TRBV6-5 and TRBJ2-7; TRBD1 agrees at 7 bases. In germline, CDR1 is MNHEY, CDR2 SVGAGI. The CDR3 covers 16 residues. The J segment lost 0 bases and the V segment lost 5 bases, leaving 10 bases of the junction unmatched. The CDR3 DNA reads TGTGCCAGCAGTCCCATTAACAGGGGACCCTCCTACGAGCAGTACTTC. As protein: CASSPINRGPSYEQYF.

This clonotype was observed a handful of times. The chain uses TRBV6-5 and TRBJ2-5; no firm D call. CDR1 and CDR2 from the germline V gene are MNHEY and SVGAGI. This CDR3 is built from 14 residues. V lost 4 bases, J lost 4 bases, and 13 bases lay in between. The DNA for the CDR3 is TGTGCCAGCAGTTCCGCGGCCAGGCCAGAGACCCAGTACTTC. Translation gives CASSSAARPETQYF.

This clonotype has a handful of counts. The rearrangement links TRBV7-6 to TRBJ2-5, with TRBD2 matching 9 bases. V trimming: 5 bases; J trimming: 1 base; junction bases outside the gene matches: 11. This CDR3 comprises 17 residues. Germline values: CDR1 SGHVS, CDR2 FNYEAQ. In DNA form, the CDR3 reads TGTGCCAGCAGCCCCAGCCTAGCGGGGAGGCCCCAAGAGACCCAGTACTTC. Amino acids: CASSPSLAGRPQETQYF.

The chain employs TRBV12-3 or TRBV12-4 and TRBJ2-1; 13 nucleotides match TRBD2. V dropped 5 bases and J dropped 0; count of bases not matched to a gene: 1. This CDR3 comprises 16 residues. CDR3 in DNA: TGTGCCAGCAGTGGGACTAGCGGGACCTCCTACAATGAGCAGTTCTTC. This sequence encodes CASSGTSGTSYNEQFF.

The chain uses TRBV10-3 and TRBJ2-2; D uncertain. CDR3 length: 13 residues. With 5 bases removed from V and 3 bases from J, the gap between germline ends came to 7 bases. Germline V gene lookup returns CDR1 ENHRY and CDR2 SYGVKD. CDR3 DNA: TGTGCCATCAGTATCGGAGACACCGGGGAGCTGTTTTTT. It yields the protein CAISIGDTGELFF.

This clonotype was detected only a few times. This chain uses TRBV12-3 or TRBV12-4 with TRBJ2-7; D is uncertain. The CDR3 runs 13 residues. Trimming removed 3 bases from V and 0 bases from J, with 6 bases in between. In nucleotides, the CDR3 is TGTGCCAGCAGTTTCGATGGCTCCTACGAGCAGTACTTC. Translation gives CASSFDGSYEQYF.